These 21 T cell receptor beta chains were sequenced from one sample in a study of T cell changes during pregnancy in multiple sclerosis. Sequencing was performed with immunoSEQ multiplex PCR; in TCRdb, only in-frame clones are kept and a portion is missing. The data contain roughly 40,000 clones, around four fifths of them singletons. Sequenced material: CD4+ T cells from peripheral blood mononuclear cells, taken before pregnancy. Receptors were obtained from a female donor with multiple sclerosis, enrolled in a pregnancy study.

The rearrangement links TRBV11-1 to TRBJ2-5, with a possible D match to TRBD1 (6 bases). V lost 5 bases and J 2 bases, leaving 15 bases between the germline ends. The germline V gene encodes CDR1 SGHAT and CDR2 FQDESV (reference sequence). This CDR3 is 15 amino acids long. CDR3 sequence reads: CASSGWTDDQETQYF. The CDR3 region has the DNA TGTGCCAGCAGCGGTTGGACAGACGATCAAGAGACCCAGTACTTC.

The rearrangement joins TRBV29-1 to TRBJ2-2; TRBD1 matches 8 bases. There are 14 residues in the CDR3. The V gene's germline CDR1 is SQVTM and CDR2 ANQGSEA. V dropped 4 bases and J dropped 5; count of bases not matched to a gene: 6. In nucleotides, the CDR3 is TGCAGCGTTGCCGGCAGGGGGCAAACCGGGGAGCTGTTTTTT. Translation gives CSVAGRGQTGELFF.

The CDR3 region is CASRREYAEAFF. CDR3 in DNA: TGTGCCAGCAGAAGGGAGTACGCTGAAGCTTTCTTT. J is TRBJ1-1 and V is TRBV6-5; D unresolved. The CDR3 consists of 12 residues. The V and J ends lost 6 bases and 6 bases respectively, with 11 bases between them. From germline, CDR1 is MNHEY and CDR2 SVGAGI.

V usage is TRBV5-6 and J usage is TRBJ2-7, with D perhaps TRBD1 (6 bases). V lost 2 bases to trimming and J lost 7 bases, with 7 bases between them. The germline V gene encodes CDR1 SGHDT and CDR2 YYEEEE. This CDR3 region has 11 residues. The CDR3 DNA sequence: TGTGCCAGCAGCTTAGGGGGAGAGCAGTACTTC. Amino acids: CASSLGGEQYF.

This chain uses TRBV11-3 with TRBJ2-3; TRBD2 aligns across 7 bases. CDR1 and CDR2 (germline): SGHNT, YENEEA. Trimming at V came to 5 bases and at J to 2 bases, leaving 7 bases not matched to a gene. This CDR3 is 15 amino acids long. The CDR3 loop reads CASSPPGTTTDTQYF. The CDR3 DNA is TGTGCCAGCAGCCCCCCGGGGACTACCACAGATACGCAGTATTTT.

V and J are TRBV12-5 and TRBJ1-3, with unresolved D. This CDR3 has 16 residues. Germline V gives CDR1 LGHNT, CDR2 FRNRAP. Between the trimmed V and J ends, which lost 1 base and 5 bases, there was a span of 15 bases. The CDR3: CASGLGLGGRRNTIYF. The CDR3, as DNA: TGTGCTAGTGGTTTGGGGCTCGGAGGCAGAAGAAACACCATATATTTT.

V gene TRBV14 combines with J gene TRBJ1-1; 7 bases agree with TRBD1. The V segment lost 6 bases and the J segment 1 base; nucleotides outside the gene matches: 5. The CDR3 sequence is 14 residues long. Germline values: CDR1 SGHDN, CDR2 FVKESK. The CDR3 protein is CASRRQGENTEAFF. The DNA of the CDR3 is TGTGCCAGCAGGCGACAGGGAGAGAACACTGAAGCTTTCTTT.

This clone was observed once. One end of the junction does not line up with germline, which may come from a read error. The chain joins TRBV5-1 to TRBJ2-3; perhaps TRBD2 as D (6 bases). Germline V gene data show CDR1 as SGHRS and CDR2 as YFSETQ. This CDR3 region has 15 residues. The CDR3, as DNA: TGCACCAGCAGCTTCGCCCTCGCGGGGACAGATACGCAGTATTTT. Translating gives CTSSFALAGTDTQYF.

CDR3 loop: CASSTGFGKETQYF. The CDR3 DNA sequence: TGTGCCAGCAGCACAGGGTTTGGTAAAGAGACCCAGTACTTC. The V call is TRBV7-2, the J call TRBJ2-5; D is possibly TRBD1 (6 bases). Germline CDR1 SGHTA, CDR2 FQGNSA. The CDR3 is made up of 14 amino acids. V was cut by 5 bases and J by 3 bases, with 13 bases left in between.

The V and J genes are TRBV10-3 and TRBJ2-1, with TRBD1 matching over 10 bases. Trimming removed 3 bases from V and 2 bases from J; junction bases left unmatched: 7. The CDR3 sequence is 17 residues long. CDR1 and CDR2 from the germline V gene are ENHRY and SYGVKD. CDR3 in amino acids: CAISDLRQGAPYNEQFF. CDR3 sequence (DNA): TGTGCCATCAGTGACTTAAGACAGGGGGCACCCTACAATGAGCAGTTCTTC.

The CDR3 bases are TGTGCCAGCAGTGAACCGGGACAGGGGGCAGATACGCAGTATTTT. It codes for CASSEPGQGADTQYF. The rearrangement joins TRBV6-1 to TRBJ2-3; TRBD1 agrees at 11 bases. Germline lookup yields CDR1 MNHNS and CDR2 SASEGT. This CDR3 has 15 residues. Trimming at V came to 2 bases and at J to 4 bases, leaving 2 bases not matched to a gene.

The chain couples TRBV4-2 to TRBJ2-7; 7 bases match TRBD2. V dropped 2 bases and J dropped 2; count of bases not matched to a gene: 3. This CDR3 contains 14 residues. Per the germline V gene, CDR1 is LGHNA and CDR2 is YNFKEQ. The CDR3 region is CASSQSGATYEQYF. Here the CDR3 DNA reads TGTGCCAGCAGCCAAAGCGGGGCCACCTACGAGCAGTACTTC.

This rearrangement joins TRBV4-3 to TRBJ1-6, with a weak D call TRBD1 (5 bases). V dropped 0 bases and J dropped 8 bases, with 14 bases sitting between them. Germline V gene lookup returns CDR1 LGHNA and CDR2 YSLEER. The CDR3 has 16 residues. DNA of the CDR3: TGCGCCAGCAGCCAAGATCCCCCAGGGAGGGATTCACCCCTCCACTTT. Translating it yields CASSQDPPGRDSPLHF.

V and J are TRBV6-4 and TRBJ2-1; the D gene is possibly TRBD2 (6 bases). CDR3 length equals 16 residues. The V end lost 6 bases, the J end lost 4 bases, and 19 bases lay between the germline ends. Germline V lookup: CDR1 MRHNA, CDR2 SNTAGT. The CDR3: CASRRNSAGNYNEQFF. CDR3 nucleotides: TGTGCCAGCAGGAGAAACTCAGCGGGCAATTACAATGAGCAGTTCTTC.

The V gene is TRBV5-1, the J gene TRBJ2-1; D not resolved. The germline V gene has CDR1 SGHRS and CDR2 YFSETQ. CDR3 length: 14 residues. V lost 0 bases and J lost 3, with 7 bases in between. This chain's CDR3 is CASSLDTLYNEQFF. DNA for the CDR3: TGCGCCAGCAGCTTGGACACCCTCTACAATGAGCAGTTCTTC.

This chain connects TRBV6-6 to TRBJ2-2, with TRBD2 identical over 7 bases. Losses at the gene ends were 2 bases for V and 15 bases for J; bases not matched to a gene: 3. CDR1 is MNHNY and CDR2 is SVGAGI in the germline V gene (reference sequence). There are 11 residues in the CDR3. This CDR3 is CASSYRGDVFF. In nucleotides, the CDR3 is TGTGCCAGCAGTTACCGGGGGGATGTGTTTTTT.

This CDR3 reads CASNQARSNQPQHF. As DNA, the CDR3 is TGTGCCAGCAATCAGGCACGTAGCAATCAGCCCCAGCATTTT. The chain combines TRBV6-5 with TRBJ1-5; D is undetermined. The CDR3 runs to 14 residues. V was shortened by 7 bases and J by 0 bases, with 10 bases between the two germline ends. Looked up from germline, CDR1 is MNHEY and CDR2 is SVGAGI.

The chain links TRBV7-8 to TRBJ1-5; 8 bases are a match to TRBD1. Losses at the gene ends were 4 bases for V and 3 bases for J; bases not matched to a gene: 8. This CDR3 comprises 16 residues. CDR1 is SGHVS and CDR2 is FQNEAQ in the germline V gene. The CDR3 is CASSSTTDRANQPQHF. As DNA, the CDR3 is TGTGCCAGCAGCTCGACGACGGACAGGGCCAATCAGCCCCAGCATTTT. Filled out from reference TRBV7-8 and TRBJ1-5, the complete variable domain reads GAGVSQSPRYKVAKRGQDVALRCDPISGHVSLFWYQQALGQGPEFLTYFQNEAQLDKSGLPSDRFFAERPEGSVSTLKIQRTQQEDSAVYLCASSSTTDRANQPQHFGDGTRLSIL.

The chain carries TRBV30 and TRBJ1-3, with D maybe TRBD1 (5 bases). The germline gives CDR1 GTSNPN, CDR2 SVGIG (reference sequence). The length of the CDR3 is 14 residues. With 2 bases removed from V and 3 bases from J, the gap between germline ends came to 11 bases. In nucleotides, the CDR3 is TGTGCCTGGAGTTATCAGGGCTTTGGAAACACCATATATTTT. Its protein product is CAWSYQGFGNTIYF.

The chain is built from TRBV18 and TRBJ2-7, with unresolved D. Between the trimmed V and J ends, which lost 1 base and 4 bases, there was a span of 8 bases. The CDR3 consists of 13 residues. The germline CDR1 and CDR2 sequences are KGHSH and LQKENI. CDR3 loop: CASSPRAAYEQYF. In DNA, the CDR3 is TGTGCCAGCTCACCACGGGCAGCTTACGAGCAGTACTTC.

The rearrangement joins TRBV6-5 to TRBJ2-1, with D tentatively TRBD2 (5 bases). The CDR3 loop spans 11 amino acids. The V end lost 5 bases, the J end lost 9 bases, and 8 bases lay between the germline ends. From germline, CDR1 is MNHEY and CDR2 SVGAGI. The CDR3 reads CASSASTEQFF. In DNA form, the CDR3 reads TGTGCCAGCAGTGCTAGCACTGAGCAGTTCTTC.